Each of the 9 T cell receptor beta chains below was sequenced from the same sample in a study of cytomegalovirus exposure and HLA in healthy donors. TCRdb's table, derived via immunoSEQ multiplex PCR, lists solely in-frame clones and lacks some. The sample lists 100,000 to 150,000 clones, 80% to 90% occurring once. Material: PBMCs. Receptors originate from a woman younger than 35 in good health and CMV-seronegative.

CDR3 region: CSVEDWGAGGNTIYF. The DNA of the CDR3 is TGCAGCGTTGAAGATTGGGGCGCAGGGGGAAACACCATATATTTT. This chain connects TRBV29-1 to TRBJ1-3, with D possibly matching TRBD1 (5 bases). The CDR3 length is 15 residues. V was clipped by 0 bases and J by 4 bases, with 13 bases between them. The germline V gene encodes CDR1 SQVTM and CDR2 ANQGSEA.

The V gene is TRBV19, the J gene TRBJ2-6; a weak D match, TRBD1 (6 bases). The CDR3 contains 17 residues. Between the trimmed V and J ends, which lost 6 bases and 0 bases, there was a span of 15 bases. Germline V gene lookup returns CDR1 LNHDA and CDR2 SQIVND (reference sequence). The CDR3 region is CASRKPGHPSGANVLTF. DNA of the CDR3: TGTGCCAGTAGGAAACCGGGACACCCCTCTGGGGCCAACGTCCTGACTTTC.

The rearrangement uses TRBV5-1 and TRBJ2-1; D not resolved. Trimming cost V 0 bases and J 6 bases, with 4 bases left between them. The CDR3 extends over 12 amino acids. CDR1 is SGHRS, CDR2 YFSETQ, per germline. The CDR3 loop is CASSLAGNEQFF. In DNA form, the CDR3 reads TGCGCCAGCAGCTTGGCGGGCAATGAGCAGTTCTTC.

The chain employs TRBV7-7 and TRBJ2-5, with TRBD2 matching over 14 bases. V lost 1 base to trimming and J lost 2 bases; unmatched junction nucleotides: 0. The germline V gene has CDR1 SSHAT and CDR2 FNYEAQ (reference sequence). There are 16 residues in the CDR3. The CDR3 DNA reads as TGTGCCAGCAGCTTAGGGACTAGCGGGGGGCAAGAGACCCAGTACTTC. Encoded protein: CASSLGTSGGQETQYF.

The chain recombines TRBV27 with TRBJ2-7, with TRBD1 identical over 11 bases. The V and J ends lost 5 bases and 2 bases, in that order; junction bases with no gene match: 5. Germline loops: CDR1 MNHEY, CDR2 SMNVEV (reference sequence). The CDR3 is 15 amino acids. CDR3 residues: CASSPLGQGAYEQYF. CDR3 DNA sequence: TGTGCCAGCAGTCCCCTGGGACAGGGGGCCTACGAGCAGTACTTC.

The J gene is TRBJ1-4, the V gene TRBV19; 8 bases agree with TRBD1. CDR1 LNHDA and CDR2 SQIVND come from the germline V gene (reference sequence). Germline trimming cut 3 bases from V and 4 bases from J; bases unmatched to any gene: 7. The CDR3 length is 16 residues. CDR3 sequence: CASSIAQGAVNEKLFF. As DNA, the CDR3 is TGTGCCAGTAGTATCGCCCAGGGGGCCGTTAATGAAAAACTGTTTTTT.

This chain links TRBV9 with TRBJ2-3; D unclear. The CDR3 is made up of 14 amino acids. Trimming stripped 1 base from V and 0 bases from J, with 6 bases between. Germline CDR1 SGDLS, CDR2 YYNGEE. DNA for the CDR3: TGTGCCAGCAGCGTACGAGCCAGCACAGATACGCAGTATTTT. Translation: CASSVRASTDTQYF.

This sequence joins TRBV28 and TRBJ1-2; 11 bases map to TRBD1. The CDR3 loop spans 14 amino acids. With 6 bases clipped from V and 9 bases from J, the junction kept 9 bases outside the gene matches. CDR1 is MDHEN and CDR2 is SYDVKM in the germline V gene. This CDR3 reads CASRPTGTGGRYTF. CDR3 nucleotides: TGTGCCAGCAGACCAACCGGGACAGGGGGACGCTACACCTTC.

This clone was seen just once. The chain couples TRBV6-5 to TRBJ2-2; the match to TRBD1 covers 9 bases. This CDR3 spans 13 amino acids. With V trimmed by 10 bases and J by 3 bases, 3 bases remained unmatched. Germline CDR1 MNHEY, CDR2 SVGAGI. The CDR3 loop is CATWTGDTGELFF. CDR3 nucleotides: TGTGCCACATGGACAGGGGACACCGGGGAGCTGTTTTTT.